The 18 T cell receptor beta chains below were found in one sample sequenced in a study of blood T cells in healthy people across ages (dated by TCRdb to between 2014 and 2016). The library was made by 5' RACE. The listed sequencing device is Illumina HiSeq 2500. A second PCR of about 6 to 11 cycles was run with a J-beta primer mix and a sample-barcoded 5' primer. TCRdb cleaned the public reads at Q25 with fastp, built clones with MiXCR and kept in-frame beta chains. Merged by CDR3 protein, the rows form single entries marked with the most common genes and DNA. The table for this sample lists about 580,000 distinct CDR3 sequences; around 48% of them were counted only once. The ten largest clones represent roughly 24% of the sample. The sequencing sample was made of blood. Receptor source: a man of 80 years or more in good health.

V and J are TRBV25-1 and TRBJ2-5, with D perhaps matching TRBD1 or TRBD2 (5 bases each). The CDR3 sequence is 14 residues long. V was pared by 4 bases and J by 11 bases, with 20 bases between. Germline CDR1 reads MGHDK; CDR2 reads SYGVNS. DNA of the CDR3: TGTGCCAGCAGTGGAATTGGGACCCCTGGGGAGCAGTACTTC. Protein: CASSGIGTPGEQYF.

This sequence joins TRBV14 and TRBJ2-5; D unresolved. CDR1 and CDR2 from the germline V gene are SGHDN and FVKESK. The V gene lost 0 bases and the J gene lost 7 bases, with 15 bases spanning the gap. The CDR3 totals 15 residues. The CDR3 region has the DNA TGTGCCAGCAGCCAAGATCTTTCAGCCAGGCGGACCCAGTACTTC. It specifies CASSQDLSARRTQYF. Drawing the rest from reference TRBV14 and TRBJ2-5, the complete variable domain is EAGVTQFPSHSVIEKGQTVTLRCDPISGHDNLYWYRRVMGKEIKFLLHFVKESKQDESGMPNNRFLAERTGGTYSTLKVQPAELEDSGVYFCASSQDLSARRTQYFGPGTRLLVL.

CDR3 residues: CATSDLRTGYNEQFF. CDR3 in DNA: TGTGCCACCAGTGATTTGCGGACAGGGTACAATGAGCAGTTCTTC. The chain joins TRBV24-1 to TRBJ2-1; 8 bases fit TRBD1. The CDR3 has 15 amino acids. From germline, CDR1 is KGHDR and CDR2 SFDVKD. V was clipped by 0 bases and J by 4 bases; unmatched bases: 1.

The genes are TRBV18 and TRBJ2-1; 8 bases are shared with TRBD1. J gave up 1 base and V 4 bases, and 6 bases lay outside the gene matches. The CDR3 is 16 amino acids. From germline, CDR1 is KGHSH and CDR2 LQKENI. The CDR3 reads CASSLQGQGSYNEQFF. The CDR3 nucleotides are TGTGCCAGCTCACTACAAGGACAGGGATCCTACAATGAGCAGTTCTTC.

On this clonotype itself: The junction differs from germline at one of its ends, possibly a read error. The DNA for the CDR3 is TGTGCCAGCAGCCAGAGGGCCTCGACTAGCACAGATACGCGGTATTTT. Protein sequence: CASSQRASTSTDTRYF. The chain is built from TRBV14 and TRBJ2-3, with TRBD2 matching over 7 bases. The germline gives CDR1 SGHDN, CDR2 FVKESK. This CDR3 region has 16 residues.

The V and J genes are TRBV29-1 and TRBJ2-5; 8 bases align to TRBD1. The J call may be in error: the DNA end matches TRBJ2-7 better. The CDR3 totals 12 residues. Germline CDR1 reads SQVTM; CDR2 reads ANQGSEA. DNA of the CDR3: TGCAGTGTAACAGGGGGGAGCGACGAGCAGTACTTC. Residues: CSVTGGSDEQYF.

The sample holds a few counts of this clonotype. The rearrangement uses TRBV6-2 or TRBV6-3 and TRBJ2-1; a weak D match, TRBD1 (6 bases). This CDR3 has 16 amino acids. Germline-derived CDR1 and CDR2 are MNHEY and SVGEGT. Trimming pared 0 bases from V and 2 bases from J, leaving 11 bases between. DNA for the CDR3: TGTGCCAGCAGTTACTCGCAACAGGGAGCCTACAATGAGCAGTTCTTC. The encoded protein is CASSYSQQGAYNEQFF.

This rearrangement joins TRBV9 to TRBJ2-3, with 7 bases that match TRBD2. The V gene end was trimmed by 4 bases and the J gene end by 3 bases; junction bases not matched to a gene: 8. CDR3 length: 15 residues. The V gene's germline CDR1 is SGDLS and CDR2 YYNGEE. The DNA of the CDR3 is TGTGCCAGCAGCCCCACGCCGGGAGGAACAGATACGCAGTATTTT. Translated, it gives CASSPTPGGTDTQYF.

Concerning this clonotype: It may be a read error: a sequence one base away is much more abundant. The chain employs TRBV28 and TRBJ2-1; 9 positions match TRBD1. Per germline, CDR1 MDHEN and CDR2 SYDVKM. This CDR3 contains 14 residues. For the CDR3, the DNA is TGTGCCAGCAGACCCGGGACAGGGTACAATGGGCAGTTCTTC. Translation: CASRPGTGYNGQFF. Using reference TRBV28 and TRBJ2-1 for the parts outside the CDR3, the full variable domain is DVKVTQSSRYLVKRTGEKVFLECVQDMDHENMFWYRQDPGLGLRLIYFSYDVKMKEKGDIPEGYSVSREKKERFSLILESASTNQTSMYLCASRPGTGYNGQFFGPGTRLTVL.

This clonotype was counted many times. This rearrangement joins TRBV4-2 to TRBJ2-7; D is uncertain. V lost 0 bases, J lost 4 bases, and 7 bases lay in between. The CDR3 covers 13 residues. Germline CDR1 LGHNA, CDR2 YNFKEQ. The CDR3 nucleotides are TGTGCCAGCAGCCAAGAACCCCAATACGAGCAGTACTTC. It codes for CASSQEPQYEQYF.

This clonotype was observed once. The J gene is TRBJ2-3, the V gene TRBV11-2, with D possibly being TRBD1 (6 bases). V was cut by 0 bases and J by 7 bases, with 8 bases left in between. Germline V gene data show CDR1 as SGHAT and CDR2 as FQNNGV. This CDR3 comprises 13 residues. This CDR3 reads CASSLDRGYTQYF. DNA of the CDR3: TGTGCCAGCAGCTTAGACAGGGGCTATACGCAGTATTTT.

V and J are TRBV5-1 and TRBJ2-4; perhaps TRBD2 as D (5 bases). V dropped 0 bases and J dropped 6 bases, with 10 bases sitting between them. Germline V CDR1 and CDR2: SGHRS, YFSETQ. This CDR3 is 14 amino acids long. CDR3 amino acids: CASSLETAGNIQYF. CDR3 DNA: TGCGCCAGCAGCTTGGAAACGGCGGGAAACATTCAGTACTTC.

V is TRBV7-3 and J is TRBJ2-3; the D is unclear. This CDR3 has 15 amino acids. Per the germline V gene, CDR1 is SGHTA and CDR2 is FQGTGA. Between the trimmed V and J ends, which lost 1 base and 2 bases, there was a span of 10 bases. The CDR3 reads CASSLIGADTDTQYF. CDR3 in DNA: TGTGCCAGCAGCTTAATCGGCGCGGACACAGATACGCAGTATTTT.

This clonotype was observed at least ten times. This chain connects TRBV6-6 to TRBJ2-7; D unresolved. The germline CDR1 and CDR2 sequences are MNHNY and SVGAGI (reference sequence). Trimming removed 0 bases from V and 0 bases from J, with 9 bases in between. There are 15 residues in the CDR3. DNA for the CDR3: TGTGCCAGCAGTTACTCGTCCAGGAGCTCCTACGAGCAGTACTTC. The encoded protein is CASSYSSRSSYEQYF.

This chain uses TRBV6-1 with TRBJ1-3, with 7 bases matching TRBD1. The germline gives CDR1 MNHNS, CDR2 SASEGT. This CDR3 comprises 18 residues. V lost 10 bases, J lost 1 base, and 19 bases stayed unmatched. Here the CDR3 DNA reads TGTGCCACCAGGCGACAGGGAAATTCGGTGGGATCTGGAAACACCATATATTTT. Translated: CATRRQGNSVGSGNTIYF.

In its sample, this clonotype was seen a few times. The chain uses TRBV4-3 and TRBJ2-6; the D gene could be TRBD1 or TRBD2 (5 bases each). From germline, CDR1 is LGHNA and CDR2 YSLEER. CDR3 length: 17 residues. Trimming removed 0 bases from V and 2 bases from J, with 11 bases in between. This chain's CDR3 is CASSQDAVGAGANVLTF. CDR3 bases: TGCGCCAGCAGCCAAGACGCGGTGGGGGCTGGGGCCAACGTCCTGACTTTC.

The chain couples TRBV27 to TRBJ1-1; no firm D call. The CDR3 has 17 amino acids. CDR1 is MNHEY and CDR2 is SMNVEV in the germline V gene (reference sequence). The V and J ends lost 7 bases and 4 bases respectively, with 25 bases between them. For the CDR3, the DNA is TGTGCCAGCATTGGGTCCGCGGCCGAGTCTTGGGTCACTGAAGCTTTCTTT. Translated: CASIGSAAESWVTEAFF.

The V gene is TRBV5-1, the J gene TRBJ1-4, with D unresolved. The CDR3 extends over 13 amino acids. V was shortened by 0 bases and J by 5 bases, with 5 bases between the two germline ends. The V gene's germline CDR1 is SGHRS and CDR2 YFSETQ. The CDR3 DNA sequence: TGCGCCAGCAGCTTGGAGTCAAATGAAAAACTGTTTTTT. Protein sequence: CASSLESNEKLFF.